This record looks at one TCR beta chain sequence and its context. This record belongs to a study of shared T cell receptors in the human thymus. The V gene's germline CDR1 is PRHDT and CDR2 FYEKMQ (reference sequence). This CDR3 comprises 12 residues. Trimming left V 4 bases short and J 8 bases short, with 11 bases between. Profiled with immunoSEQ multiplex PCR; TCRdb holds only in-frame clones, not every one. The table shows hundreds of thousands of clones, with 80% to 90% occurring only once. Another study also made use of these data, one on human thymus T cells. From that report: During corrective heart surgery, resections were taken, and the thymus tissue came from them. It looked as if thymic and blood repertoires used V and J genes in a biased way. Thymic repertoires from unrelated individuals overlapped highly, related research reported.

This TCR came from a boy younger than two with a congenital heart defect. This rearrangement joins TRBV13 to TRBJ1-2, with D possibly being TRBD1 (6 bases). Sequenced material: thymocytes. CDR3 protein: CASSSQGRGYTF. CDR3 sequence (DNA): TGTGCCAGCAGCTCACAGGGTCGGGGCTACACCTTC. Based on the CDR3 plus reference TRBV13 and TRBJ1-2, the full variable domain is AAGVIQSPRHLIKEKRETATLKCYPIPRHDTVYWYQQGPGQDPQFLISFYEKMQSDKGSIPDRFSAQQFSDYHSELNMSSLELGDSALYFCASSSQGRGYTFGSGTRLTVV.